This TCR beta chain originates from a study of cytomegalovirus exposure and HLA in healthy donors. General study points: In a later analysis, HLA-C alleles had the fewest associated TCRs, DRB1 alleles the most.

PCR used 60 Vbeta primers and 13 Jbeta primers. The protocol was immunoSEQ multiplex PCR, while the TCRdb copy is restricted to in-frame clones and leaves out a portion. The table shows about 190,000 clones, with 65% to 75% occurring only once. As to this clone: Its antigen is unknown.

Germline assignment: CDR1 SGHKS and CDR2 YYEKEE (reference sequence). With V trimmed by 5 bases and J by 3 bases, 4 bases remained unmatched. CDR3 size: 13 residues. Material for sequencing was PBMCs. The sequence derives from a man aged 30 to 39 in good health and CMV-seropositive. This sequence joins TRBV5-5 and TRBJ1-1, with 7 nucleotides matching TRBD1. The CDR3 coding sequence is TGTGCCAGCAGTGCAACAGGGGACACTGAAGCTTTCTTT. It yields the protein CASSATGDTEAFF.